This T cell receptor (beta chain) emerged from a study of cytomegalovirus exposure and HLA in healthy donors. This CDR3 contains 15 residues. Germline lookup yields CDR1 SGHDT and CDR2 YYEEEE. V was shortened by 0 bases and J by 5 bases, with 11 bases between the two germline ends. Vbeta (60) and Jbeta (13) primers were used in the PCR. In the authors' workflow: The authors later counted 65 million to 80 million unique TCR beta chains, around 9.9 million of them shared. Method: immunoSEQ multiplex PCR; TCRdb's copy keeps in-frame clones and lacks some. V and J calls and clone size come straight from that table; D and trimming were deduced from the DNA. The profile shows roughly 99,000 clones, about four fifths of them singletons. This clone showed up just a few times.

Sequencing input: PBMCs. The clonotype was recovered from a middle-aged woman in good health and CMV-seronegative. The chain carries TRBV5-6 and TRBJ2-2, with unresolved D. The CDR3 nucleotides are TGTGCCAGCAGCTTGGCCCGCCTGAGGACCGGGGAGCTGTTTTTT. This codes for CASSLARLRTGELFF.